This paragraph reports one T cell receptor (beta chain). The antigen is unknown. The data are from a study of PD-1 blockade in mismatch repair-deficient tumors. Study in general: Enrolled about 2013-2016, patients had progressing, pretreated mismatch repair-deficient cancers of over nine types. Whole-study results and caveats: Rapid post-treatment expansion, then contraction, generally preceding radiologic response, marked tumor-resident clones.

This table comes from immunoSEQ multiplex PCR, and its TCRdb copy is limited to in-frame clones, with some not included. This table has 95,000 to 150,000 clones, about 88% appearing once. CDR3 length equals 12 residues. V gave up 5 bases and J gave up 3 bases, with 5 bases separating them. Germline V CDR1 and CDR2: LNHDA, SQIVND (reference sequence). All patients were mismatch repair deficient, assessed by either PCR or immunohistochemistry. The TCR-sequenced patients were a few responders to pembrolizumab. The receptor comes from an adult with mismatch repair-deficient cancer. This sample comprised peripheral blood, obtained 44 weeks after starting pembrolizumab. V usage is TRBV19 and J usage is TRBJ1-5; D unclear. The CDR3 region has the DNA TGTGCCAGTAGTTTCCTCAATCAGCCCCAGCATTTT. This encodes CASSFLNQPQHF.